These 26 T cell receptor beta chains originate from one sample sequenced in a study of blood T cell repertoires in COVID-19. The protocol was immunoSEQ multiplex PCR, while the TCRdb copy is restricted to in-frame clones and leaves out a portion. The sample lists 300,000 or so clones, approximately 87% occurring once. Sample: peripheral blood. Receptors were obtained from a woman under 40 with COVID-19, enrolled during active disease.

Concerning this clone itself: Other DNA sequences of this sample code for an identical CDR3. V is TRBV5-1 and J is TRBJ1-2; 9 bases match TRBD1. CDR1 is SGHRS and CDR2 is YFSETQ in the germline V gene. The CDR3 has 14 residues. V was clipped by 0 bases and J by 5 bases; unmatched bases: 2. The chain's CDR3 is CASSLDRGPYGYTF. CDR3 nucleotide sequence: TGCGCCAGCAGCTTGGACAGGGGGCCTTATGGCTACACCTTC. Looking up the rest from reference TRBV5-1 and TRBJ1-2 gives the full variable domain: KAGVTQTPRYLIKTRGQQVTLSCSPISGHRSVSWYQQTPGQGLQFLFEYFSETQRNKGNFPGRFSGRQFSNSRSEMNVSTLELGDSALYLCASSLDRGPYGYTFGSGTRLTVV.

The V and J genes are TRBV18 and TRBJ1-1, with 9 bases fitting TRBD1. J gave up 1 base and V 2 bases, and 5 bases lay outside the gene matches. CDR1 KGHSH and CDR2 LQKENI come from the germline V gene. This CDR3 has 16 amino acids. CDR3 amino acids: CASSPSGQGGNTEAFF. The CDR3 region has the DNA TGTGCCAGCTCACCATCGGGACAGGGTGGGAACACTGAAGCTTTCTTT.

The chain uses TRBV19 and TRBJ1-1; no definite D call. The ends were cut back, 0 bases at V and 4 bases at J, with 9 bases in the middle. Germline CDR1 reads LNHDA; CDR2 reads SQIVND (reference sequence). The CDR3 totals 14 residues. This chain's CDR3 is CASSIDLAGTEAFF. CDR3 DNA sequence: TGTGCCAGTAGTATAGACCTAGCTGGCACTGAAGCTTTCTTT.

The chain is built from TRBV29-1 and TRBJ2-1; 8 bases are a match to TRBD2. The CDR3 is made up of 16 amino acids. V was pared by 4 bases and J by 1 base, with 9 bases of the junction left unmatched. Germline V gives CDR1 SQVTM, CDR2 ANQGSEA. This CDR3 reads CSVVVAGGLSYNEQFF. CDR3 nucleotide sequence: TGCAGCGTTGTCGTGGCGGGAGGCCTGTCCTACAATGAGCAGTTCTTC.

A note on this clone: Other DNA sequences of this sample code for an identical CDR3. The genes are TRBV15 and TRBJ1-1; 7 positions agree with TRBD1. The V gene's germline CDR1 is LNHNV and CDR2 YYDKDF (reference sequence). The trim removed 1 base at V and 6 bases at J, leaving 2 bases unmatched. The CDR3 runs 13 residues. CDR3 coding DNA: TGTGCCACCAGCAGAGTGCAGGGGGCTGAAGCTTTCTTT. The encoded protein is CATSRVQGAEAFF.

The chain links TRBV10-3 to TRBJ2-5, with TRBD2 matching 8 bases. Trimming at V came to 4 bases and at J to 5 bases, leaving 6 bases not matched to a gene. Germline V gene lookup returns CDR1 ENHRY and CDR2 SYGVKD. The CDR3 has 14 amino acids. As DNA, the CDR3 is TGTGCCATCAGTGTAGGGCGGGAGGTGGAGACCCAGTACTTC. As protein: CAISVGREVETQYF.

The rearrangement uses TRBV18 and TRBJ1-2; 9 bases match TRBD1. V shed 5 bases and J 6 bases; nucleotides not matched to a gene: 4. This CDR3 spans 13 amino acids. Germline CDR1 and CDR2: KGHSH and LQKENI. The CDR3, as DNA: TGTGCCAGCTCATTAGGGACAGGGAATGGCTACACCTTC. This encodes CASSLGTGNGYTF. Variable domain in full (rest from reference TRBV18 and TRBJ1-2): NAGVMQNPRHLVRRRGQEARLRCSPMKGHSHVYWYRQLPEEGLKFMVYLQKENIIDESGMPKERFSAEFPKEGPSILRIQQVVRGDSAAYFCASSLGTGNGYTFGSGTRLTVV.

The rearrangement uses TRBV18 and TRBJ1-1; 7 positions match TRBD1. The CDR3 has 15 residues. V lost 3 bases, J lost 4 bases, and 8 bases stayed unmatched. Looked up from germline, CDR1 is KGHSH and CDR2 is LQKENI. The CDR3: CASSPSVAGGTEAFF. For the CDR3, the DNA is TGTGCCAGCTCACCCTCCGTTGCAGGGGGCACTGAAGCTTTCTTT.

This chain connects TRBV29-1 to TRBJ1-3; D gene ambiguous. CDR1 is SQVTM and CDR2 is ANQGSEA in the germline V gene. The CDR3 runs to 13 residues. V lost 4 bases and J lost 4, with 11 bases in between. CDR3 sequence: CSVGNGFGNTIYF. CDR3 coding DNA: TGCAGCGTTGGGAACGGGTTCGGAAACACCATATATTTT.

The chain combines TRBV29-1 with TRBJ2-2; 8 nucleotides match TRBD1. Germline V gene sequence: CDR1 SQVTM, CDR2 ANQGSEA. V trimming: 4 bases; J trimming: 6 bases; junction bases outside the gene matches: 4. This CDR3 comprises 13 residues. The DNA of the CDR3 is TGCAGCGTTGTTGGGACAGGTCCCGGGGAGCTGTTTTTT. Translating gives CSVVGTGPGELFF.

This clone was counted only a few times. The chain has TRBV28 and TRBJ1-1; the D gene is possibly TRBD1 (5 bases). Germline CDR1 and CDR2: MDHEN and SYDVKM. Trimming took off 5 bases at V and 5 bases at J, with 21 bases between the two ends. The CDR3 is 16 amino acids. CDR3 coding DNA: TGTGCCAGCAGTCCCGGTCTGGGCCGGGGGGAGACTGAAGCTTTCTTT. Its translation: CASSPGLGRGETEAFF.

J is TRBJ2-5 and V is TRBV3-1 (or the pseudogene TRBV3-2), with D perhaps TRBD1 (5 bases). V dropped 2 bases and J dropped 3 bases, with 13 bases sitting between them. The CDR3 is 15 amino acids. Germline assignment: CDR1 LGHDT and CDR2 YNNKEL (reference sequence). The DNA for the CDR3 is TGTGCCAGCAGCCAATTTCGGGCAGGGAAAGAGACCCAGTACTTC. It encodes CASSQFRAGKETQYF.

This rearrangement joins TRBV30 to TRBJ2-6, with a tentative D call TRBD2 (6 bases). Germline V gene data show CDR1 as GTSNPN and CDR2 as SVGIG (reference sequence). The CDR3 is 15 residues long. Trimming removed 2 bases at V and 1 base at J, with 9 bases between. CDR3 DNA: TGTGCCTGGAGTTGGAGGGTTTCTGGGGCCAACGTCCTGACTTTC. Residues: CAWSWRVSGANVLTF.

V is TRBV27 and J is TRBJ2-2; 14 positions match TRBD2. Per the germline V gene, CDR1 is MNHEY and CDR2 is SMNVEV (reference sequence). Trimming removed 5 bases from V and 7 bases from J; junction bases left unmatched: 9. CDR3 length: 17 residues. The CDR3 bases are TGTGCCAGCAGTCCGGGACTAGCGGGAGCCGGTGGCGGGGAGCTGTTTTTT. Its protein product is CASSPGLAGAGGGELFF.

The chain carries TRBV7-8 and TRBJ1-1; D may be TRBD1 (6 bases). This CDR3 region has 13 residues. Germline V CDR1 and CDR2: SGHVS, FQNEAQ. Trimming shortened V by 5 bases and J by 3 bases, and 10 bases separated the two germline ends. The chain's CDR3 is CASSRTEYTEAFF. CDR3 DNA sequence: TGTGCCAGCAGCCGGACAGAATACACTGAAGCTTTCTTT.

About this clone itself: In the same sample, other DNA sequences code for this CDR3. The chain employs TRBV5-1 and TRBJ1-5, with D maybe TRBD1 (6 bases). This CDR3 contains 14 residues. Deletions cut 0 bases from V and 2 bases from J, with 6 bases between. The germline V gene has CDR1 SGHRS and CDR2 YFSETQ. In DNA, the CDR3 is TGCGCCAGCAGCTTGGAGGGGGGCAATCAGCCCCAGCATTTT. It codes for CASSLEGGNQPQHF. Filled out from reference TRBV5-1 and TRBJ1-5, the complete variable domain reads KAGVTQTPRYLIKTRGQQVTLSCSPISGHRSVSWYQQTPGQGLQFLFEYFSETQRNKGNFPGRFSGRQFSNSRSEMNVSTLELGDSALYLCASSLEGGNQPQHFGDGTRLSIL.

Here the CDR3 reads CASSQLAVTDTQYF. The CDR3 bases are TGTGCCAGTAGCCAACTAGCGGTCACAGATACGCAGTATTTT. The chain has TRBV19 and TRBJ2-3, with 8 bases aligning to TRBD2. The germline gives CDR1 LNHDA, CDR2 SQIVND (reference sequence). CDR3 size: 14 residues. The trim removed 6 bases at V and 2 bases at J, leaving 4 bases unmatched.

In DNA, the CDR3 is TGTGCCAGCAGCGGAAACTACCATTTCACCGGGGAGCTGTTTTTT. It yields the protein CASSGNYHFTGELFF. The V and J genes are TRBV9 and TRBJ2-2; D is unresolved. The V gene lost 3 bases and the J gene lost 4 bases, with 13 bases spanning the gap. This CDR3 has 15 amino acids. Germline CDR1 SGDLS, CDR2 YYNGEE.

This clone appeared a single time. V usage is TRBV30 and J usage is TRBJ2-6, with D possibly being TRBD1 (6 bases). Germline lookup yields CDR1 GTSNPN and CDR2 SVGIG (reference sequence). The CDR3 consists of 15 residues. V lost 2 bases and J lost 4, with 12 bases in between. The chain's CDR3 is CAWSNGGAGANVLTF. For the CDR3, the DNA is TGTGCCTGGAGTAATGGGGGCGCGGGGGCCAACGTCCTGACTTTC.

This chain joins TRBV5-1 and TRBJ2-5, with 7 bases fitting TRBD2. This CDR3 spans 18 amino acids. Germline lookup yields CDR1 SGHRS and CDR2 YFSETQ. V lost 1 base and J lost 4; bases outside the gene matches: 16. Here the CDR3 DNA reads TGCGCCAGCAGCTTGTTACCCAATCTCGGGAGGAATGGAGAGACCCAGTACTTC. It codes for CASSLLPNLGRNGETQYF. Drawing the rest from reference TRBV5-1 and TRBJ2-5, the complete variable domain is KAGVTQTPRYLIKTRGQQVTLSCSPISGHRSVSWYQQTPGQGLQFLFEYFSETQRNKGNFPGRFSGRQFSNSRSEMNVSTLELGDSALYLCASSLLPNLGRNGETQYFGPGTRLLVL.

The genes are TRBV6-6 and TRBJ2-7; 7 bases line up with TRBD1. Germline V gives CDR1 MNHNY, CDR2 SVGAGI (reference sequence). Losses at the gene ends were 4 bases for V and 5 bases for J; bases not matched to a gene: 8. The CDR3 consists of 14 residues. The CDR3 here is CASSSPGQSNEQYF. The CDR3 DNA is TGTGCCAGCAGTTCCCCGGGACAGAGTAACGAGCAGTACTTC.

The chain employs TRBV19 and TRBJ2-1; D unclear. Per germline, CDR1 LNHDA and CDR2 SQIVND (reference sequence). The CDR3 length is 11 residues. Trimming took off 3 bases at V and 8 bases at J, with 5 bases between the two ends. CDR3 protein: CASSISYEQFF. The CDR3, as DNA: TGTGCCAGTAGTATTTCCTATGAGCAGTTCTTC.

This chain uses TRBV5-6 with TRBJ1-5, with D hard to call. This CDR3 region has 16 residues. Trimming removed 4 bases at V and 0 bases at J, with 14 bases between. CDR1 and CDR2 (germline): SGHDT, YYEEEE. CDR3 amino acids: CASSPDGGNSNQPQHF. CDR3 DNA sequence: TGTGCCAGCAGCCCTGACGGAGGGAATAGCAATCAGCCCCAGCATTTT.

The chain is built from TRBV5-1 and TRBJ2-5, with TRBD1 identical over 7 bases. Germline lookup yields CDR1 SGHRS and CDR2 YFSETQ. This CDR3 comprises 13 residues. J was trimmed by 2 bases and V by 5 bases; bases with no gene match: 3. CDR3 in DNA: TGCGCCAGCAGAAGGACAGGTCAAGAGACCCAGTACTTC. It translates to CASRRTGQETQYF.

This chain uses TRBV18 with TRBJ2-7; 9 bases map to TRBD1. The CDR3 has 15 residues. Trimming cost V 9 bases and J 3 bases; bases outside gene matches: 12. The germline CDR1 and CDR2 sequences are KGHSH and LQKENI. The CDR3 loop is CASSQPWTGVYEQYF. CDR3 coding DNA: TGTGCCAGTTCCCAACCCTGGACAGGGGTCTACGAGCAGTACTTC.

The rearrangement joins TRBV19 to TRBJ2-3; D is perhaps TRBD2 (6 bases). Germline CDR1 reads LNHDA; CDR2 reads SQIVND (reference sequence). V dropped 1 base and J dropped 6 bases, with 14 bases sitting between them. The CDR3 covers 15 residues. Here the CDR3 reads CASSIGGAGGDTQYF. The CDR3 nucleotides read TGTGCCAGTAGTATAGGAGGAGCAGGAGGGGATACGCAGTATTTT. The whole variable domain, remainder taken from reference TRBV19 and TRBJ2-3, is DGGITQSPKYLFRKEGQNVTLSCEQNLNHDAMYWYRQDPGQGLRLIYYSQIVNDFQKGDIAEGYSVSREKKESFPLTVTSAQKNPTAFYLCASSIGGAGGDTQYFGPGTRLTVL.